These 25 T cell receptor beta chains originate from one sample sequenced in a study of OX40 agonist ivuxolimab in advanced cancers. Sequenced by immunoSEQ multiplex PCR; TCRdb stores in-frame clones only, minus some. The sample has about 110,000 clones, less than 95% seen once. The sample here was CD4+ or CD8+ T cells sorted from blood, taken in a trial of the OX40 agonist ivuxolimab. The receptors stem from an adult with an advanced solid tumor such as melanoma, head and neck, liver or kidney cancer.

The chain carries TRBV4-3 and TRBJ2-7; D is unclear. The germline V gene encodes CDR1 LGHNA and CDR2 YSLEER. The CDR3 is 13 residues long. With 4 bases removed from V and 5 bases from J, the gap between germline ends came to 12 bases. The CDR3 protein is CASSRTELDEQYF. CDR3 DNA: TGCGCCAGCAGCCGAACTGAACTGGACGAGCAGTACTTC.

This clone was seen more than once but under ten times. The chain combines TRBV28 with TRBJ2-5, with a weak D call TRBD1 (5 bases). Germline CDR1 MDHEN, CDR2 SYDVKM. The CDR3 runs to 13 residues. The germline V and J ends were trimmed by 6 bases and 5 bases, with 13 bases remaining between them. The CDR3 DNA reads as TGTGCCAGCAGGGAGACAGCTCGGGAGACCCAGTACTTC. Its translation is CASRETARETQYF. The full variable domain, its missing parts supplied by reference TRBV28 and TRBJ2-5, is DVKVTQSSRYLVKRTGEKVFLECVQDMDHENMFWYRQDPGLGLRLIYFSYDVKMKEKGDIPEGYSVSREKKERFSLILESASTNQTSMYLCASRETARETQYFGPGTRLLVL.

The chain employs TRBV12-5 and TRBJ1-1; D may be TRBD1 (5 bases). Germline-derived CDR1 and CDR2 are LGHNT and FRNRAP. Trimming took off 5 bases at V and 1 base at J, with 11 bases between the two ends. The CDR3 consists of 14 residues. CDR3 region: CASGPGTGNTEAFF. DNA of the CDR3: TGTGCTAGTGGTCCCGGGACGGGGAACACTGAAGCTTTCTTT. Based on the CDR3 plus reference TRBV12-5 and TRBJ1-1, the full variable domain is DARVTQTPRHKVTEMGQEVTMRCQPILGHNTVFWYRQTMMQGLELLAYFRNRAPLDDSGMPKDRFSAEMPDATLATLKIQPSEPRDSAVYFCASGPGTGNTEAFFGQGTRLTVV.

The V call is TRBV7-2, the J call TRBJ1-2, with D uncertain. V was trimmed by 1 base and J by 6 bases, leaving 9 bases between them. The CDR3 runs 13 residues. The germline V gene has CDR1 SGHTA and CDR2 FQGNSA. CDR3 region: CASSLGPSNGYTF. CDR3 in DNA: TGTGCCAGCAGCTTAGGACCGTCTAATGGCTACACCTTC.

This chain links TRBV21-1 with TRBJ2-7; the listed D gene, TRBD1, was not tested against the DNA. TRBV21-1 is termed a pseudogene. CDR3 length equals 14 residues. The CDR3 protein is CASSKGGQGNEQYF. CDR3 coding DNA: TGTGCCAGCAGCAAAGGCGGACAGGGAAACGAGCAGTACTTC.

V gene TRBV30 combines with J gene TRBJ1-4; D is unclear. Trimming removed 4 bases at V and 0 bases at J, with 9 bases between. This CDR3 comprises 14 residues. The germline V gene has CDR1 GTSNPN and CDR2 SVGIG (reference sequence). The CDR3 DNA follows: TGTGCCTGGAACAAGGGTACAACTAATGAAAAACTGTTTTTT. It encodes CAWNKGTTNEKLFF.

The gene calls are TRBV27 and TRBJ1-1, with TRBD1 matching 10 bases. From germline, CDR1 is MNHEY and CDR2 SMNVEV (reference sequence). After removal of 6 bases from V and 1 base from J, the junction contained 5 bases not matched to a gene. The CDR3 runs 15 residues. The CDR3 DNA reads TGTGCCAGCAGCCGGGGGACAGGGGCGAACACTGAAGCTTTCTTT. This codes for CASSRGTGANTEAFF.

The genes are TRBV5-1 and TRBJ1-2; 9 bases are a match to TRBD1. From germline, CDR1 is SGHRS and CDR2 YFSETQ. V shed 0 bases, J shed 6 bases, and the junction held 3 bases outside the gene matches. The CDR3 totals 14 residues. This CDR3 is CASSLEGTGHGYTF. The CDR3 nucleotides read TGCGCCAGCAGCTTGGAAGGGACAGGGCATGGCTACACCTTC. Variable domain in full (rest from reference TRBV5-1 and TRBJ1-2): KAGVTQTPRYLIKTRGQQVTLSCSPISGHRSVSWYQQTPGQGLQFLFEYFSETQRNKGNFPGRFSGRQFSNSRSEMNVSTLELGDSALYLCASSLEGTGHGYTFGSGTRLTVV.

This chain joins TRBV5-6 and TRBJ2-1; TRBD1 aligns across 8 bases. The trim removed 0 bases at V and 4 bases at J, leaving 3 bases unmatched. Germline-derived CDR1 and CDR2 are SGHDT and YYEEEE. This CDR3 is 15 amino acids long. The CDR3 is CASSLGGQGYNEQFF. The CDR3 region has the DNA TGTGCCAGCAGCTTGGGCGGACAGGGATACAATGAGCAGTTCTTC. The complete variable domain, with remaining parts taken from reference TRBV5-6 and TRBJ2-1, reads DAGVTQSPTHLIKTRGQQVTLRCSPKSGHDTVSWYQQALGQGPQFIFQYYEEEERQRGNFPDRFSGHQFPNYSSELNVNALLLGDSALYLCASSLGGQGYNEQFFGPGTRLTVL.

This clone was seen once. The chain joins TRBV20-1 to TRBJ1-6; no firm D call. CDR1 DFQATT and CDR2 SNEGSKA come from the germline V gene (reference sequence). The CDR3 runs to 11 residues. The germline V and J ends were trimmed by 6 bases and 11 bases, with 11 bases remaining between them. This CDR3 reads CSARIGPPLHF. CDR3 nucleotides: TGCAGTGCGAGAATTGGGCCACCCCTCCACTTT.

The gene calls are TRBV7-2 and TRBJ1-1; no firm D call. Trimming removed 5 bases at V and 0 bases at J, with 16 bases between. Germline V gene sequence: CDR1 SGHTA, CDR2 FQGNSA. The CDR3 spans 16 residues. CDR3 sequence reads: CASSKRVVGMNTEAFF. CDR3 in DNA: TGTGCCAGCAGCAAAAGAGTAGTAGGGATGAACACTGAAGCTTTCTTT.

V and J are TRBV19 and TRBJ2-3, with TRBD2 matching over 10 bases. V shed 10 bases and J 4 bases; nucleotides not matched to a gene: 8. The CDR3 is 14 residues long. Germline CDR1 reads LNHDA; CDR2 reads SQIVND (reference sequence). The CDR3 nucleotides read TGTGCCACCCAGCGGGGGGGCACCGCAGATACGCAGTATTTT. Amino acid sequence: CATQRGGTADTQYF.

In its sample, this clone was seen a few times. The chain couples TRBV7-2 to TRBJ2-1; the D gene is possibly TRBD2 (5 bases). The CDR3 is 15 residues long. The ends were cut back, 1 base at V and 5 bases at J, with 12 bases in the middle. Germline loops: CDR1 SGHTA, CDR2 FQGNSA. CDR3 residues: CASSLGLTTNNEQFF. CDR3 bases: TGTGCCAGCAGCTTAGGGCTGACTACCAACAATGAGCAGTTCTTC.

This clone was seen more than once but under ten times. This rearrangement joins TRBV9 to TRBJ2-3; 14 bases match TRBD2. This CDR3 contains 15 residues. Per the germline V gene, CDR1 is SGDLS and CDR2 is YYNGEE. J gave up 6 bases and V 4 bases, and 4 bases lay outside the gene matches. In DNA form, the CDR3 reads TGTGCCAGCAGCACCCGACTAGCGGGGGGGGATACGCAGTATTTT. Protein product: CASSTRLAGGDTQYF.

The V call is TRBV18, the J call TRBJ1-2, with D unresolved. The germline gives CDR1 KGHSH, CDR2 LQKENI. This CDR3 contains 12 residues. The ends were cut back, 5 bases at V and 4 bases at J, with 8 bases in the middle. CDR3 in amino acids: CASSEGFYGYTF. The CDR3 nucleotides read TGTGCCAGCTCAGAAGGGTTCTATGGCTACACCTTC.

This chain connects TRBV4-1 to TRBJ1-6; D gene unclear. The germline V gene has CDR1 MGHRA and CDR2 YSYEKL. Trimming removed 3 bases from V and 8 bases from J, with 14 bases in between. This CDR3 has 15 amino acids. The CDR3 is CASSQEVERYSPLHF. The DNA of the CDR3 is TGCGCCAGCAGCCAGGAGGTTGAGCGTTATTCACCCCTCCACTTT.

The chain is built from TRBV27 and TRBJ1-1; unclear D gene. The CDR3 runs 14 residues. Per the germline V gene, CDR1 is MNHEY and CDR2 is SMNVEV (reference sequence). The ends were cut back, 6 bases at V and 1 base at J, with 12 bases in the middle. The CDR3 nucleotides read TGTGCCAGCAGAACTCTCACAGCGAACACTGAAGCTTTCTTT. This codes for CASRTLTANTEAFF.

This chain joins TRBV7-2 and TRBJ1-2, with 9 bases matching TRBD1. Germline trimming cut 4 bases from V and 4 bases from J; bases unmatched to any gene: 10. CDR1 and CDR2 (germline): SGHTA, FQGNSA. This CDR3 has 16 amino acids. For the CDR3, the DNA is TGTGCCAGCAGCTACACCTCGGGGACAGGGACCTATGGCTACACCTTC. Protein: CASSYTSGTGTYGYTF. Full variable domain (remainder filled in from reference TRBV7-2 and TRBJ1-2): GAGVSQSPSNKVTEKGKDVELRCDPISGHTALYWYRQSLGQGLEFLIYFQGNSAPDKSGLPSDRFSAERTGGSVSTLTIQRTQQEDSAVYLCASSYTSGTGTYGYTFGSGTRLTVV.

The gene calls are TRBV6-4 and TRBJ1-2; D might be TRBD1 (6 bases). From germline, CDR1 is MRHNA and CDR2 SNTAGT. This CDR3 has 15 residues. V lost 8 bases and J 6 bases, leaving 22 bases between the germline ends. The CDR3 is CASRRQAGNRDGYTF. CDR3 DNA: TGTGCCAGCCGACGACAGGCGGGGAATAGGGATGGCTACACCTTC.

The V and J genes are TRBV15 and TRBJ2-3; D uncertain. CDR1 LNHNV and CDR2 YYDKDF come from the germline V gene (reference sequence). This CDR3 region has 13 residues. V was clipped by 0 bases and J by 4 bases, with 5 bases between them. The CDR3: CATSRDPADTQYF. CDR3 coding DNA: TGTGCCACCAGCAGAGATCCGGCAGATACGCAGTATTTT.

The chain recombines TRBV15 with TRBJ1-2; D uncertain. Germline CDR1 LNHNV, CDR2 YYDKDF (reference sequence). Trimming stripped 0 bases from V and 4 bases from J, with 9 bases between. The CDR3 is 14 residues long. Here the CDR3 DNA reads TGTGCCACCAGCAGAGATCAGGTCGGCTATGGCTACACCTTC. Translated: CATSRDQVGYGYTF.

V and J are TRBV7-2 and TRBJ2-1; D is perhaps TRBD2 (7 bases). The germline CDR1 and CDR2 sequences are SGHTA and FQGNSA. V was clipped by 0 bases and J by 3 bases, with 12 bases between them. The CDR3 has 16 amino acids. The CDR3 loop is CASSLAAGAVYNEQFF. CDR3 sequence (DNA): TGTGCCAGCAGCTTAGCGGCGGGGGCGGTCTACAATGAGCAGTTCTTC. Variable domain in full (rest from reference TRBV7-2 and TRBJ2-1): GAGVSQSPSNKVTEKGKDVELRCDPISGHTALYWYRQSLGQGLEFLIYFQGNSAPDKSGLPSDRFSAERTGGSVSTLTIQRTQQEDSAVYLCASSLAAGAVYNEQFFGPGTRLTVL.

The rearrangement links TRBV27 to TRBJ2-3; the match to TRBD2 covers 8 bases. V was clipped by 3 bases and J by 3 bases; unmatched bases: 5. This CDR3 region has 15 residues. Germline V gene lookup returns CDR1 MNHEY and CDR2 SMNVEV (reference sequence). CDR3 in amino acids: CASSFSGDGTDTQYF. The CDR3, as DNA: TGTGCCAGCAGTTTTAGCGGGGATGGGACAGATACGCAGTATTTT.

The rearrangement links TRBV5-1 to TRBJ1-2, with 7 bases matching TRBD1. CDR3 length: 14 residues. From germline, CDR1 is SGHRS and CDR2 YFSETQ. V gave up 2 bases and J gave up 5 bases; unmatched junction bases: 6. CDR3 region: CASSFGTALYGYTF. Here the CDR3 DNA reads TGCGCCAGCAGCTTCGGGACAGCTTTATATGGCTACACCTTC.

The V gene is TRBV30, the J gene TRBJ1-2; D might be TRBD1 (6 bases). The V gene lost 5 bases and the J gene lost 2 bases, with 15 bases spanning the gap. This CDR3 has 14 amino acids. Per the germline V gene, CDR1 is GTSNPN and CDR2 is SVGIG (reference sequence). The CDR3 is CAWQTGSPNYGYTF. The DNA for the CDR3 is TGTGCCTGGCAGACAGGATCACCCAACTATGGCTACACCTTC.